The 28 T cell receptor beta chains listed next were all sequenced from one sample in a study of OX40 agonist ivuxolimab in advanced cancers. Repertoires were generated with immunoSEQ multiplex PCR, while TCRdb's copy carries only in-frame clones and drops some. The table shows 85,000 to 130,000 clones, with about nine tenths occurring only once. Source: CD4+ or CD8+ T cells sorted from blood, taken in a trial of the OX40 agonist ivuxolimab. The receptors stem from an adult with an advanced solid tumor such as melanoma, head and neck, liver or kidney cancer.

The chain has TRBV5-1 and TRBJ2-1, with D possibly matching TRBD2 (6 bases). The CDR3 extends over 14 amino acids. CDR1 is SGHRS, CDR2 YFSETQ, per germline. V was clipped by 7 bases and J by 0 bases, with 11 bases between them. DNA of the CDR3: TGCGCCAGCTCAATGGGGGGCTCCTACAATGAGCAGTTCTTC. Translation: CASSMGGSYNEQFF.

The V call is TRBV28, the J call TRBJ1-2; TRBD1 matches at 9 bases. V was clipped by 3 bases and J by 6 bases; unmatched bases: 5. Germline CDR1 reads MDHEN; CDR2 reads SYDVKM. The CDR3 totals 14 residues. The CDR3 here is CASSFSDRGDGYTF. Written as DNA, the CDR3 is TGTGCCAGCAGTTTTTCGGACAGGGGAGATGGCTACACCTTC.

This chain connects TRBV28 to TRBJ2-5; D might be TRBD1 or TRBD2, each matching 5 bases. Deletions cut 6 bases from V and 5 bases from J, with 19 bases between. The germline V gene encodes CDR1 MDHEN and CDR2 SYDVKM. The CDR3 is 15 amino acids. The CDR3, as DNA: TGTGCCAGCAGGTCCGGGACCCCTGTATCGGAGACCCAGTACTTC. The encoded protein is CASRSGTPVSETQYF.

The chain couples TRBV5-5 to TRBJ1-5, with D tentatively TRBD1 (5 bases). The CDR3 loop spans 14 amino acids. Germline CDR1 and CDR2: SGHKS and YYEKEE (reference sequence). V lost 1 base and J lost 3, with 8 bases in between. The CDR3 region is CASSLRGNNQPQHF. CDR3 nucleotide sequence: TGTGCCAGCAGCTTGCGGGGCAACAATCAGCCCCAGCATTTT.

This clone has only one observation. The CDR3 reads CASSSGPYSNQPQHF. The CDR3 DNA sequence: TGTGCCAGCAGTTCGGGACCGTATAGCAATCAGCCCCAGCATTTT. The chain carries TRBV28 and TRBJ1-5; D might be TRBD1 (5 bases). V was shortened by 4 bases and J by 0 bases, with 10 bases between the two germline ends. CDR1 is MDHEN and CDR2 is SYDVKM in the germline V gene. This CDR3 has 15 amino acids.

The J gene is TRBJ2-6, the V gene TRBV7-2, with unresolved D. Trimming stripped 4 bases from V and 12 bases from J, with 13 bases between. Germline loops: CDR1 SGHTA, CDR2 FQGNSA. This CDR3 spans 13 amino acids. The DNA for the CDR3 is TGTGCCAGCAGCTGGCCCCCATCCAGCGTCCTGACTTTC. This gives the protein CASSWPPSSVLTF. Based on the CDR3 plus reference TRBV7-2 and TRBJ2-6, the full variable domain is GAGVSQSPSNKVTEKGKDVELRCDPISGHTALYWYRQSLGQGLEFLIYFQGNSAPDKSGLPSDRFSAERTGGSVSTLTIQRTQQEDSAVYLCASSWPPSSVLTFGAGSRLTVL.

Only one count was recorded for this clone. J is TRBJ1-1 and V is TRBV9, with D possibly being TRBD1 (5 bases). Germline V CDR1 and CDR2: SGDLS, YYNGEE. Trimming took off 2 bases at V and 3 bases at J, with 8 bases between the two ends. The CDR3 is 13 residues long. The CDR3 sequence: CASSVRGDTEAFF. The CDR3 DNA follows: TGTGCCAGCAGCGTGCGGGGGGACACTGAAGCTTTCTTT.

The chain has TRBV30 and TRBJ2-2, with a weak D call TRBD2 (5 bases). Germline assignment: CDR1 GTSNPN and CDR2 SVGIG (reference sequence). The CDR3 runs to 11 residues. Trimming stripped 4 bases from V and 7 bases from J, with 7 bases between. Written as DNA, the CDR3 is TGTGCCTGGAATCGGGACGGGGAGCTGTTTTTT. Protein sequence: CAWNRDGELFF.

The J gene is TRBJ2-3, the V gene TRBV28, with TRBD2 matching over 11 bases. The CDR3 totals 16 residues. Per the germline V gene, CDR1 is MDHEN and CDR2 is SYDVKM. J was trimmed by 6 bases and V by 1 base; bases with no gene match: 6. CDR3 region: CASSLSSGGFRDTQYF. CDR3 nucleotides: TGTGCCAGCAGTTTATCTAGCGGGGGGTTCAGGGATACGCAGTATTTT.

The chain couples TRBV28 to TRBJ1-5; 7 bases line up with TRBD1. CDR1 is MDHEN and CDR2 is SYDVKM in the germline V gene. The ends lost 5 bases at V and 7 bases at J; junction bases unmatched: 8. The CDR3 length is 14 residues. CDR3 amino acids: CASSQGERGQPQHF. CDR3 nucleotides: TGTGCCAGCAGTCAGGGGGAACGGGGACAGCCCCAGCATTTT.

The chain has TRBV2 and TRBJ1-3; D gene uncertain. Per germline, CDR1 SNHLY and CDR2 FYNNEI. The CDR3 consists of 13 residues. Trimming took 4 bases from V and 4 from J, leaving 8 bases between them. This chain's CDR3 is CASSGVGGNTIYF. In nucleotides, the CDR3 is TGTGCCAGCAGTGGGGTCGGGGGAAACACCATATATTTT.

This clone was counted a single time. This sequence joins TRBV5-4 and TRBJ1-3; maybe TRBD1 (6 bases). There are 15 residues in the CDR3. Per the germline V gene, CDR1 is SGHNT and CDR2 is YYREEE (reference sequence). The V gene lost 2 bases and the J gene lost 0 bases, with 9 bases spanning the gap. The CDR3 DNA reads as TGTGCCAGCAGCTTTGGACAGAGCTCTGGAAACACCATATATTTT. It is translated as CASSFGQSSGNTIYF.

The chain carries TRBV11-3 and TRBJ2-3; maybe TRBD2 (6 bases). The CDR3 runs 15 residues. The germline V gene has CDR1 SGHNT and CDR2 YENEEA. The V end was cut by 3 bases, the J end by 1 base, with 11 bases between. The CDR3 region is CASSFGGARTDTQYF. CDR3 in DNA: TGTGCCAGCAGCTTCGGCGGGGCCCGCACAGATACGCAGTATTTT.

The chain employs TRBV9 and TRBJ2-5; 7 positions agree with TRBD2. Trimming cost V 4 bases and J 2 bases; bases outside gene matches: 14. The CDR3 sequence is 17 residues long. Germline CDR1 reads SGDLS; CDR2 reads YYNGEE. The CDR3 DNA reads TGTGCCAGCAGCCGGGCTGTCGGCGGGGGACTTCAAGAGACCCAGTACTTC. Its protein is CASSRAVGGGLQETQYF.

V and J are TRBV29-1 and TRBJ1-1, with D possibly matching TRBD1 (5 bases). The length of the CDR3 is 12 residues. CDR1 is SQVTM and CDR2 is ANQGSEA in the germline V gene. V shed 7 bases and J shed 0 bases, with 9 bases lying between them. The CDR3 sequence is CSATTVNTEAFF. CDR3 in DNA: TGCAGCGCCACGACAGTGAACACTGAAGCTTTCTTT.

The V gene is TRBV6-5, the J gene TRBJ2-5, with D perhaps TRBD2 (6 bases). This CDR3 region has 14 residues. Germline CDR1 reads MNHEY; CDR2 reads SVGAGI. V lost 3 bases and J 5 bases, leaving 13 bases between the germline ends. Here the CDR3 reads CASSYSTAGETQYF. DNA of the CDR3: TGTGCCAGCAGTTATAGTACGGCGGGGGAGACCCAGTACTTC.

This clone was picked up one time. The CDR3 is CASTQSGDTQYF. The CDR3, as DNA: TGTGCCAGCACCCAATCGGGTGATACGCAGTATTTT. The chain links TRBV7-9 to TRBJ2-3; no definite D call. This CDR3 region has 12 residues. Trimming stripped 7 bases from V and 6 bases from J, with 11 bases between. Germline CDR1 is SEHNR and CDR2 is FQNEAQ (reference sequence).

The V call is TRBV7-2, the J call TRBJ1-1, with 7 bases fitting TRBD1. Germline CDR1 SGHTA, CDR2 FQGNSA. Trimming removed 5 bases from V and 5 bases from J; junction bases left unmatched: 8. This CDR3 spans 14 amino acids. CDR3 sequence reads: CASSARQGGTEAFF. The CDR3 region has the DNA TGTGCCAGCAGCGCACGACAGGGAGGAACTGAAGCTTTCTTT.

For the CDR3, the DNA is TGTGCCAGCAGATTAGCGGGGGGCCCCACAGATACGCAGTATTTT. This gives the protein CASRLAGGPTDTQYF. The chain is built from TRBV6-5 and TRBJ2-3; 10 bases align to TRBD2. The CDR3 is 15 residues long. Per germline, CDR1 MNHEY and CDR2 SVGAGI. V shed 6 bases, J shed 2 bases, and the junction held 5 bases outside the gene matches.

The chain carries TRBV15 and TRBJ1-6; 9 nucleotides agree with TRBD1. CDR3 length: 13 residues. The V gene's germline CDR1 is LNHNV and CDR2 YYDKDF (reference sequence). The V segment lost 6 bases and the J segment 7 bases; nucleotides outside the gene matches: 1. The CDR3 DNA reads as TGTGCCACCAGTACAGGGGGCAATTCACCCCTCCACTTT. It specifies CATSTGGNSPLHF. Complete variable domain (other parts from reference TRBV15 and TRBJ1-6): DAMVIQNPRYQVTQFGKPVTLSCSQTLNHNVMYWYQQKSSQAPKLLFHYYDKDFNNEADTPDNFQSRRPNTSFCFLDIRSPGLGDTAMYLCATSTGGNSPLHFGNGTRLTVT.

The gene calls are TRBV5-1 and TRBJ2-1, with TRBD1 matching over 7 bases. The V segment lost 4 bases and the J segment 3 bases; nucleotides outside the gene matches: 7. Germline V gene lookup returns CDR1 SGHRS and CDR2 YFSETQ. The CDR3 consists of 15 residues. The CDR3 spells CASSEGQFFYNEQFF. CDR3 coding DNA: TGCGCCAGCAGCGAGGGACAGTTCTTCTACAATGAGCAGTTCTTC.

The chain links TRBV7-2 to TRBJ2-5; D uncertain. V shed 5 bases and J shed 13 bases, with 17 bases lying between them. The CDR3 extends over 12 amino acids. CDR1 is SGHTA and CDR2 is FQGNSA in the germline V gene. Here the CDR3 DNA reads TGTGCCAGCAGCCCTAATCAGGTCCCCTGGTACTTC. Translation gives CASSPNQVPWYF.

This rearrangement joins TRBV6-5 to TRBJ1-1; D unresolved. V was pared by 7 bases and J by 9 bases, with 18 bases between. The length of the CDR3 is 13 residues. Germline assignment: CDR1 MNHEY and CDR2 SVGAGI. In DNA, the CDR3 is TGTGCCAGCATGGGTTCCGATGTCCCGAAAGCTTTCTTT. Translation gives CASMGSDVPKAFF.

The rearrangement links TRBV11-2 to TRBJ2-5, with D possibly TRBD1 on 6 matching bases. The CDR3 extends over 15 amino acids. Trimming pared 4 bases from V and 3 bases from J, leaving 15 bases between. Germline V CDR1 and CDR2: SGHAT, FQNNGV. The CDR3 DNA sequence: TGTGCCAGCAGCTACCGCTCTGACAGGAAAGAGACCCAGTACTTC. Amino acid sequence: CASSYRSDRKETQYF.

DNA for the CDR3: TGCGCCAGCAGCCAAGTTGGTCAGGGGTCTAATTCACCCCTCCACTTT. The encoded protein is CASSQVGQGSNSPLHF. The genes are TRBV4-1 and TRBJ1-6, with a tentative D call TRBD1 (6 bases). Per germline, CDR1 MGHRA and CDR2 YSYEKL. Trimming took off 1 base at V and 6 bases at J, with 13 bases between the two ends. The CDR3 runs 16 residues.

This chain connects TRBV27 to TRBJ2-2, with TRBD1 identical over 7 bases. Looked up from germline, CDR1 is MNHEY and CDR2 is SMNVEV (reference sequence). V shed 5 bases and J 4 bases; nucleotides not matched to a gene: 10. This CDR3 comprises 16 residues. CDR3 loop: CASSPQTGWGTGELFF. The CDR3, as DNA: TGTGCCAGCAGTCCACAGACAGGGTGGGGCACCGGGGAGCTGTTTTTT.

The chain combines TRBV7-2 with TRBJ2-5; the D gene could be TRBD1 or TRBD2 (6 bases each). CDR3 length: 13 amino acids. Germline CDR1 SGHTA, CDR2 FQGNSA. V was clipped by 2 bases and J by 4 bases, with 8 bases between them. The CDR3 sequence is CASSLRGRETQYF. In DNA, the CDR3 is TGTGCCAGCAGCTTACGGGGGCGAGAGACCCAGTACTTC.

The V and J genes are TRBV19 and TRBJ1-5; 8 bases match TRBD1. J lost 0 bases, V lost 7 bases, and 8 bases had no gene match. There are 16 residues in the CDR3. Per germline, CDR1 LNHDA and CDR2 SQIVND (reference sequence). The DNA of the CDR3 is TGTGCCAGTACTAGAGGACAGGGCAATAGCAATCAGCCCCAGCATTTT. Translating it yields CASTRGQGNSNQPQHF.